This section outlines one T cell receptor beta chain sequence together with its context. Antigen: not known. TCRdb redid the calling of the RT-PCR reads with MiXCR, one entry per CDR3 protein. The table records approximately 520,000 distinct CDR3 sequences, about 25% of them present only once. The sample is drawn from a study of response to subunit inactivated influenza vaccine. Study findings and constraints: The authors put forward the suggestion that each seasonal influenza vaccination may bring in only a limited number of new T cells.

Per germline, CDR1 SGHNT and CDR2 YYREEE (reference sequence). The J segment lost 7 bases and the V segment lost 4 bases, leaving 3 bases of the junction unmatched. CDR3 length: 15 amino acids. The material sequenced was CD4+ T cells sorted from PBMCs, taken about 5 days after vaccination. This clonotype was sampled from a man aged 45-60 years who received an inactivated influenza vaccine. J is TRBJ2-1 and V is TRBV5-4; 15 nucleotides align to TRBD2. In DNA form, the CDR3 reads TGTGCCAGCAGCGCAGGACTAGCGGGAGGGAATGAGCAGTTCTTC. It encodes CASSAGLAGGNEQFF.